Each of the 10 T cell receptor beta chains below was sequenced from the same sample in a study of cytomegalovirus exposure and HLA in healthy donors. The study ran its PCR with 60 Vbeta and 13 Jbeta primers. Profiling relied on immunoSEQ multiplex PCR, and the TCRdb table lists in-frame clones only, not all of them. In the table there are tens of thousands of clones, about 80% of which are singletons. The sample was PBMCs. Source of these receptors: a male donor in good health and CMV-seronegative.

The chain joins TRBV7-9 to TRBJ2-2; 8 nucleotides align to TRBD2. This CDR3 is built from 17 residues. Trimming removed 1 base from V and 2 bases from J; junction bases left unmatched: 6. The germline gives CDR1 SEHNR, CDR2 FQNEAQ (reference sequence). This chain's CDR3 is CASSLGPSGSNTGELFF. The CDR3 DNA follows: TGTGCCAGCAGCTTAGGGCCGAGCGGGAGTAACACCGGGGAGCTGTTTTTT.

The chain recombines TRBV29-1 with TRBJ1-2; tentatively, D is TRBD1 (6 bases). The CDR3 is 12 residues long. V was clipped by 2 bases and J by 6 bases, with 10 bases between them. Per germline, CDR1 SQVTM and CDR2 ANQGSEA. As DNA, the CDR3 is TGCAGCGTTGAATACCAGGGGAATGGCTACACCTTC. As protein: CSVEYQGNGYTF.

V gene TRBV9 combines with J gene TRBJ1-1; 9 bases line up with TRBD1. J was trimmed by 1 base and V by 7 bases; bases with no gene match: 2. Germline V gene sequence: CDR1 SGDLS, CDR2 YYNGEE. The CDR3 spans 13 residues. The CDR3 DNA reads TGTGCCAGCGGGACAGGGCCGAACACTGAAGCTTTCTTT. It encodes CASGTGPNTEAFF.

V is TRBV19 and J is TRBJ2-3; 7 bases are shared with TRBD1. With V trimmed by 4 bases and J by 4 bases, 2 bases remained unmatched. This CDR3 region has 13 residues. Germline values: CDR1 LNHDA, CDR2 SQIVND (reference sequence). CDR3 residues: CASSTQGADTQYF. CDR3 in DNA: TGTGCCAGTAGTACCCAGGGGGCAGATACGCAGTATTTT.

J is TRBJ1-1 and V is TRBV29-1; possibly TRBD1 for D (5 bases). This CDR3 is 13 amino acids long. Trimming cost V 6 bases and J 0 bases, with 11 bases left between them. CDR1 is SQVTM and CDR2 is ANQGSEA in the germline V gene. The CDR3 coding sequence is TGCAGCGTGACACAGGTAATGAACACTGAAGCTTTCTTT. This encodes CSVTQVMNTEAFF.

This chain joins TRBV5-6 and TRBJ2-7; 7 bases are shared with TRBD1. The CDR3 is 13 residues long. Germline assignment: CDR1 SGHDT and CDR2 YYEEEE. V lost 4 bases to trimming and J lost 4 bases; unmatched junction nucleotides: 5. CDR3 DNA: TGTGCCAGCAGCGCGTACAGGGGTTACGAGCAGTACTTC. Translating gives CASSAYRGYEQYF.

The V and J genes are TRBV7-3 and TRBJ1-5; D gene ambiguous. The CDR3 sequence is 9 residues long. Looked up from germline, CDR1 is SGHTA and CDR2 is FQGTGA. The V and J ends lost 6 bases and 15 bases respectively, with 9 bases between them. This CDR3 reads CASRPPRHF. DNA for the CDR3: TGTGCCAGCAGGCCACCGAGGCATTTT.

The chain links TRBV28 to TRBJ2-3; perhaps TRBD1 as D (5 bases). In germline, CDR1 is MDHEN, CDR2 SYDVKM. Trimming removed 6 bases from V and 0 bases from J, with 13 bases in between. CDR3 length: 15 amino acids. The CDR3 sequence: CASSPPSGSTDTQYF. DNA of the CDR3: TGTGCCAGCAGCCCTCCCTCAGGGAGCACAGATACGCAGTATTTT.

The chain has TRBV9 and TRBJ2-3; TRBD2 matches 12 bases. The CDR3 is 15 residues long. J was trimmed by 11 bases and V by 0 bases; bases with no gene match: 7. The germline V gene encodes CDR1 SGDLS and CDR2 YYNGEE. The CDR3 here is CASSVGELAGGQQYF. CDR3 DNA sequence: TGTGCCAGCAGCGTAGGGGAACTAGCGGGGGGACAGCAGTATTTT.

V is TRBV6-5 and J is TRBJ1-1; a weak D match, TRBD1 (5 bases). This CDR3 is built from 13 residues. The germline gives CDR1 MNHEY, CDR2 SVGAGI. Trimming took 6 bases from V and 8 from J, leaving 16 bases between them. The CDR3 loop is CASSSPGITEAFF. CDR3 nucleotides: TGTGCCAGCAGCTCCCCAGGGATCACCGAAGCTTTCTTT.